These T cell receptor beta chains were read from a single sample in a study of T cell changes during pregnancy in multiple sclerosis. Repertoires were generated with immunoSEQ multiplex PCR, while TCRdb's copy carries only in-frame clones and drops some. The repertoire holds more than 40,000 clones, with 90% as singletons. Sequencing was performed on CD8+ T cells from peripheral blood mononuclear cells, taken in the third trimester of pregnancy. These receptors originate from a female donor with multiple sclerosis, enrolled in a pregnancy study. Both conserved end residues are part of each CDR3. Some rows mark clone size as missing; the rest say once, few, many or name a class of expanded clone.

abundance	v_gene	len	CDR3aa
.	TRBV6-5	14	CASSVQSAVYGYTF
.	TRBV15	16	CATSRNHRGPNEKLFF
few	TRBV11-3	16	CASSLGPGGLYNEQFF
once	TRBV4-1	13	CASSQDQDYWQFF
once	TRBV4-2	13	CASSQREGSPLHF
.	TRBV28	14	CASSAPTGRYGYTF
.	TRBV11-3	15	CASSVLSDRGHEQYF
.	TRBV29-1	15	CSVVGGAVLSYEQYF
.	TRBV4-1	15	CASSQDTGGGSGYTF
.	TRBV2	16	CASSEVGSSYNSPLHF
.	TRBV6-6	14	CASSSQPSAGELFF
.	TRBV15	14	CATGRGSGGVKQFF
.	TRBV27	16	CASSSEVWGRVSPLHF
.	TRBV7-2	18	CASSLGWIQGLTGNTIYF
.	TRBV5-5	15	CASSVDRGPGTEAFF
once	TRBV2	11	CASTGGLKLFF
.	TRBV7-3	13	CASSYLANNEQFF
.	TRBV7-3	13	CASSPDSYNEQFF
.	TRBV19	19	CASSPPSIIAADNYNEQFF
once	TRBV19	15	CASSIRLTAQETQYF
.	TRBV7-6	16	CASSILAGGLLETQYF
once	TRBV5-6	13	CASSLTGLGGYTF
.	TRBV25-1	14	CASSEHRGSGTQYF
.	TRBV27	12	CASSLAAGELFF
.	TRBV7-6	14	CASSLGANTGELFF
.	TRBV9	16	CASSVARLATRHEQFF
.	TRBV2	13	CASSDRGYWKLFF
.	TRBV11-2	15	CASSLSTSGRNEQFF
.	TRBV27	14	CASSSGLAQDEQFF
.	TRBV7-9	13	CASRATGDTEAFF
.	TRBV19	12	CASSGLAVGQFF
.	TRBV6-5	15	CASSSGGRALYEQYF
.	TRBV6-1	15	CASTEGGTGGNEQFF
.	TRBV27	16	CASSLGGADSYNEQFF
.	TRBV7-9	14	CASSGTEYQETQYF
.	TRBV5-1	15	CASSWEGGLVETQYF
.	TRBV4-1	17	CASSQALASGNTGELFF
.	TRBV9	13	CASSVVEYDEQYF
once	TRBV19	13	CASRDSLKNIQYF
.	TRBV19	15	CASSARLVPQETQYF
.	TRBV19	15	CASSGAGGPLDTQYF
few	TRBV28	13	CASRPTSTDTQYF
.	TRBV7-8	11	CASSLGIEQFF
once	TRBV6-5	14	CASSRTGPDSPLHF
.	TRBV27	18	CASSAYPGQGASDNEQFF
.	TRBV7-8	16	CASSLTLPQADNEQFF
.	TRBV28	18	CASSLAGTDFPGANVLTF
.	TRBV2	15	CASSEAHRGQETQYF
.	TRBV5-6	16	CASSLGDTLSNTEAFF
once	TRBV7-9	15	CASTPPGVSTDTQYF
.	TRBV5-4	16	CASSLSTGGSYNEQFF
.	TRBV13	16	CASSLGGQGGADTQYF
.	TRBV7-8	16	CASSLSTGARNTEAFF
.	TRBV6-5	15	CASRIGFRTGYGYTF
.	TRBV4-3	17	CASSQDWPGAGTDTQYF
.	TRBV2	15	CASSVGGGDYNEQFF
.	TRBV7-9	19	CASRSGLVGPQPNTGELFF
once	TRBV30	14	CAWRQGLEADTQYF
.	TRBV4-3	20	CASSQDQAGGAPSYNSPLHF
.	TRBV7-9	15	CASSPLVPASDTQYF